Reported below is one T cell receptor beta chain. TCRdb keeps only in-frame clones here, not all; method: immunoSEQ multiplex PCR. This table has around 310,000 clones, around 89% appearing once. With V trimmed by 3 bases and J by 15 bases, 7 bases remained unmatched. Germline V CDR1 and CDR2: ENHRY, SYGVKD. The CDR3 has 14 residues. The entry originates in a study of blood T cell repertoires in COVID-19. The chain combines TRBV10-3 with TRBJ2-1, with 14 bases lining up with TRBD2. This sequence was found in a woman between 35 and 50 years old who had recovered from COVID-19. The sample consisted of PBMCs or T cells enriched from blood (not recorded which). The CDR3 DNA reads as TGTGCCATCAGTGAAGGGACTAGCGGGGGTCTAAGGTTCTTC. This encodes CAISEGTSGGLRFF.